The TCR beta chain under discussion was sequenced for a study of T cells in Graves' hyperthyroidism and ophthalmopathy. RNA transcripts were the template for amplifying TCR beta CDR3 regions. HTBI primers were the set used in a first-round RT-PCR of the TCR CDR3. TCRdb reprocessed the multiplex PCR reads with MiXCR, giving one entry per CDR3 protein. The sample lists 350,000 to 450,000 distinct CDR3 sequences, over 11% seen once, with roughly 9.6% in the top ten. Only a few counts were recorded for this clonotype. Per the germline V gene, CDR1 is MRHNA and CDR2 is SNTAGT. Trimming took 0 bases from V and 7 from J; bases not matched to a gene: 10. CDR3 length equals 17 residues. Exclusion of patients followed from uncontrolled infection, other autoimmune disease, pregnancy or lactation.

The chain links TRBV6-4 to TRBJ2-1; 9 nucleotides match TRBD2. The sequencing input was blood. The source is a woman aged 55-70 years with Graves' hyperthyroidism. The CDR3 loop reads CASSDSKGLAGLNEQFF. Written as DNA, the CDR3 is TGTGCCAGCAGTGACTCCAAGGGGCTAGCGGGACTTAATGAGCAGTTCTTC.